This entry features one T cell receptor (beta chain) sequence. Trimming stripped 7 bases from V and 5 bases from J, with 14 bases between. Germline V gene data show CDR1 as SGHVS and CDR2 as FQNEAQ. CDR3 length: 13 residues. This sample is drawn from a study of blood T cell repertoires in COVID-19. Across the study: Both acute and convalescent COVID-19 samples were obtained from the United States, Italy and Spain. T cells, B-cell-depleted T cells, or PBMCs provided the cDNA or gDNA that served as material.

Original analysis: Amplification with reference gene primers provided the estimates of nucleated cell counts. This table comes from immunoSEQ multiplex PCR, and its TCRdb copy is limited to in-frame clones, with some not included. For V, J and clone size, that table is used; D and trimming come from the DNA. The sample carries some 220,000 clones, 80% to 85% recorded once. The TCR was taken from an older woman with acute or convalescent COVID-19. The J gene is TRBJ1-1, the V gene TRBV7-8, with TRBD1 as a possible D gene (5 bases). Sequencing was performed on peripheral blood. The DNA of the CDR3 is TGTGCCAGCACGCAATATGGGGGGACTGAAGCTTTCTTT. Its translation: CASTQYGGTEAFF. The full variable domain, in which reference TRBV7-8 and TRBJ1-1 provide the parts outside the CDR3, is GAGVSQSPRYKVAKRGQDVALRCDPISGHVSLFWYQQALGQGPEFLTYFQNEAQLDKSGLPSDRFFAERPEGSVSTLKIQRTQQEDSAVYLCASTQYGGTEAFFGQGTRLTVV.